This TCR beta chain was obtained from a study of Ad26.COV2.S vaccination and SARS-CoV-2 variants (dated by TCRdb to the early 2020s). Broadly, across the study: Vaccine-arm donors came from COV1001, a multicentre, randomized, double-blind, placebo-controlled phase I-IIa trial of Ad26.COV2.S in healthy adults. Dosing of Ad26.COV2.S was intramuscular, at either 5x10^10 or 1x10^11 viral particles, delivered as one shot or as two shots spaced 56 days apart. Sequencing of the TCRbeta repertoire served to evaluate the specificity and breadth of SARS-CoV-2-reactive T cell receptors following Ad26.COV2.S vaccination. A total of around 32 samples were included in the TCR-sequenced set, comprising roughly 20 Ad26.COV2.S vaccine recipients, 5 placebo recipients and 8 SARS-CoV-2 convalescent individuals. Trial participants were randomized into five groups of five: low-dose or high-dose Ad26.COV2.S given once or twice, or placebo on both occasions. Throughout the experiments and outcome assessment, investigators stayed blinded to trial group allocation. Study-level results and caveats: Substantial breadth of spike-specific CD8+ and CD4+ T cell responses was reported after vaccination. According to the authors, total T cell responses may have been underestimated by the TCR breadth and depth analyses. Comparable non-spike TCR breadth was observed between vaccine and placebo recipients, consistent with only spike being contained in the vaccine. Higher spike-specific TCR breadth was observed in Ad26.COV2.S recipients than in placebo recipients (P = 0.0014). The study was not powered to compare responses between vaccine doses or regimens.

Concerning this clone: The antigen this receptor binds is unknown. No quality values exist for individual bases; no much larger clone is one base distant.

The treatment or condition label corresponds to: some 19 received Ad26.COV2.S at low or high dose, single or two shots; several received placebo; per-sample allocation not given. For vaccine and placebo recipients, repertoires were sequenced using samples collected on day 63 after the first injection. Between 29 July and 7 August 2020, Cohort 1b enrolled some 25 adults aged 18-55 years at one site in Boston, USA. As a vaccine, Ad26.COV2.S was a replication-incompetent adenovirus type 26 vector that expressed a prefusion-stabilized SARS-CoV-2 spike protein derived from the original Wuhan strain. From the cysteine up to the phenylalanine, the CDR3 has a length of 14 residues. Only CDR3 DNA remains: 42 bases, in frame from the first base. V and J are truncated by 6 bases and 0 bases respectively, leaving an intervening sequence of 11 bases. CDR1 and CDR2 are read off the germline V gene (reference sequence) as LNHDA and SQIVND.

The immunoSEQ Assay was the method used to sequence TCRbeta CDR3 regions. After extraction, genomic DNA underwent amplification by bias-controlled multiplex PCR, followed by high-throughput sequencing. The original pipeline was this. To quantify the absolute abundance of each unique TCRbeta CDR3 region, sequences were collapsed and filtered. T cell fraction was estimated by normalizing TCRbeta template counts to usable DNA, which was measured by amplifying reference genes present in all nucleated cells. Repertoire TCRs were annotated as SARS-CoV-2-specific when V gene, CDR3 amino acid sequence and J gene were exactly matched to a known reactive TCR set. MIRA supplied the reference SARS-CoV-2 TCR set, which was filtered for enrichment in COVID-19-positive ImmuneCODE repertoires so that public or cross-reactive TCRs were removed. Using the MIRA antigens, annotated TCRs were further analysed by specific ORF or by position within an ORF. Depth was the summed frequency of annotated unique rearrangements, while breadth was defined as annotated unique rearrangements over total unique productive rearrangements. Two-sided Wilcoxon rank-sum tests were used to compare TCR breadth between groups. Here the immuneACCESS table is served through TCRdb, limited to in-frame sequences with V and J called. Missing clones are a known gap in these copies; in checked studies unresolved V genes cover under half, and the rest lacks a known reason. V, J and clone size derive from that table, while D and trimming were established from the DNA sequence. Here the sample has 450,000 to 550,000 clones; roughly nine tenths occur a single time. Just over 2.5% of the sample lies in the top ten.

The sequence joins TRBV19 to TRBJ1-1; a confident D gene designation cannot be given. This clonotype was obtained from a person between 18 and 60 years old who received the Ad26.COV2.S COVID-19 vaccine or a placebo. Sequencing was performed on peripheral blood, taken in a trial of Ad26.COV2.S vaccine versus placebo. In nucleotides, the sequence is TGTGCCAGTAGGGTCGGAGGGTTGAACACTGAAGCTTTCTTT. This sequence encodes CASRVGGLNTEAFF. Full variable domain (CDR3 extended with the reference TRBV19 and TRBJ1-1 proteins): DGGITQSPKYLFRKEGQNVTLSCEQNLNHDAMYWYRQDPGQGLRLIYYSQIVNDFQKGDIAEGYSVSREKKESFPLTVTSAQKNPTAFYLCASRVGGLNTEAFFGQGTRLTVV.